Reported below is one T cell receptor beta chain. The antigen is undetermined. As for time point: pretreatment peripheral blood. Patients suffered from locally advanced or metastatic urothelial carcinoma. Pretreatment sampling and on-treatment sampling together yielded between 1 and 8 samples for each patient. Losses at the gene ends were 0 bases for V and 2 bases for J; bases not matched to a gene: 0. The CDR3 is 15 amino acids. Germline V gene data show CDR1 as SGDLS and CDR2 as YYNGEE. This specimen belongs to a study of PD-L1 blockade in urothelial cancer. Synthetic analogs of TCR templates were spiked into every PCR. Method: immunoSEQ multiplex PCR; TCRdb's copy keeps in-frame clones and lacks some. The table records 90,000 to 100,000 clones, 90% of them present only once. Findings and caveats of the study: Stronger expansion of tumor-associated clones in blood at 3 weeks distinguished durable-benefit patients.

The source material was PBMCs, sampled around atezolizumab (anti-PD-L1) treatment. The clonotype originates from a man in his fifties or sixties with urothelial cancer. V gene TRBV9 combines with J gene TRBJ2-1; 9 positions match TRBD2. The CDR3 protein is CASSVVAGAYNEQFF. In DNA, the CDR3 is TGTGCCAGCAGCGTAGTAGCGGGAGCCTACAATGAGCAGTTCTTC.